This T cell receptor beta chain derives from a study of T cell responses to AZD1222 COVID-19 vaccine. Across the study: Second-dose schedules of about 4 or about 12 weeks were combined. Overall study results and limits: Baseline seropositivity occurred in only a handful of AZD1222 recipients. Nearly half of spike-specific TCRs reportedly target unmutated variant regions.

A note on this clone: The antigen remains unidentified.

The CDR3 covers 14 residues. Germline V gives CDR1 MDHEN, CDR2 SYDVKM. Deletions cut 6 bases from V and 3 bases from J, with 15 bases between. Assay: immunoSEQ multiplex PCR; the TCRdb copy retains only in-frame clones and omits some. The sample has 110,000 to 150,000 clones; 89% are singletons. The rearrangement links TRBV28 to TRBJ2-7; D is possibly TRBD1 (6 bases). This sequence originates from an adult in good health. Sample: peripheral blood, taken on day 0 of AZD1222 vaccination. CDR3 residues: CASSLLGQFYEQYF. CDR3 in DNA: TGTGCCAGCAGCCTCTTAGGACAGTTCTACGAGCAGTACTTC.